The 15 T cell receptor beta chains listed next were all sequenced from one sample in a study of OX40 agonist ivuxolimab in advanced cancers. Measured with immunoSEQ multiplex PCR; TCRdb has only the in-frame clones, and not every one. The table includes 5,000 to 6,500 clones, roughly 70% detected once. The input for sequencing was CD4+ or CD8+ T cells sorted from blood, taken in a trial of the OX40 agonist ivuxolimab. These receptors originate from an adult with an advanced solid tumor such as melanoma, head and neck, liver or kidney cancer.

This clone was seen a few times. J is TRBJ1-5 and V is TRBV7-6; D ambiguous. The CDR3 spans 15 residues. Trimming removed 5 bases at V and 7 bases at J, with 18 bases between. Germline CDR1 is SGHVS and CDR2 is FNYEAQ. CDR3 nucleotides: TGTGCCAGCAGCCAAGAGAAGCACCAAGGACAGCCCCAGCATTTT. This sequence encodes CASSQEKHQGQPQHF.

This clone appeared once. This sequence joins TRBV7-9 and TRBJ2-1; 9 bases agree with TRBD2. Germline V gene data show CDR1 as SEHNR and CDR2 as FQNEAQ (reference sequence). This CDR3 has 16 residues. V trimming: 5 bases; J trimming: 2 bases; junction bases outside the gene matches: 7. This CDR3 reads CASSPGAGGTYNEQFF. The CDR3 region has the DNA TGTGCCAGCAGCCCCGGTGCGGGGGGGACCTACAATGAGCAGTTCTTC.

V usage is TRBV11-2 and J usage is TRBJ1-1, with 7 bases matching TRBD1. Germline V gives CDR1 SGHAT, CDR2 FQNNGV. Trimming cost V 4 bases and J 0 bases; bases outside gene matches: 2. CDR3 length: 14 residues. CDR3 residues: CASSWGQMNTEAFF. The CDR3 nucleotides are TGTGCCAGCAGCTGGGGACAGATGAACACTGAAGCTTTCTTT.

The V and J genes are TRBV6-5 and TRBJ1-2; D perhaps matches TRBD1 (5 bases). The CDR3 spans 12 residues. Germline V gene data show CDR1 as MNHEY and CDR2 as SVGAGI. V lost 8 bases to trimming and J lost 8 bases, with 15 bases between them. In DNA form, the CDR3 reads TGTGCCAGCGGAACCGGGGGGTCCGGCTACACCTTC. Residues: CASGTGGSGYTF.

This sequence joins TRBV28 and TRBJ2-2; 7 bases map to TRBD2. Germline CDR1 and CDR2: MDHEN and SYDVKM. This CDR3 has 17 residues. Trimming cost V 4 bases and J 4 bases; bases outside gene matches: 12. In DNA, the CDR3 is TGTGCCAGCAGTTCTTGGGTGCGGGGGACTGCCACCGGGGAGCTGTTTTTT. Translation gives CASSSWVRGTATGELFF.

The chain uses TRBV28 and TRBJ2-5; TRBD1 matches 7 bases. This CDR3 spans 14 amino acids. Trimming took 6 bases from V and 3 from J; bases not matched to a gene: 7. Looked up from germline, CDR1 is MDHEN and CDR2 is SYDVKM. Here the CDR3 reads CASSEIGTEETQYF. CDR3 bases: TGTGCCAGCAGCGAAATTGGGACAGAAGAGACCCAGTACTTC.

The rearrangement links TRBV7-9 to TRBJ2-2; D is unresolved. CDR1 is SEHNR and CDR2 is FQNEAQ in the germline V gene (reference sequence). V lost 2 bases and J lost 0, with 10 bases in between. There are 16 residues in the CDR3. This chain's CDR3 is CASSLPMAPNTGELFF. The CDR3, as DNA: TGTGCCAGCAGCTTACCCATGGCCCCGAACACCGGGGAGCTGTTTTTT.

This chain uses TRBV11-3 with TRBJ1-2; no reliable D call. The CDR3 covers 12 residues. V lost 4 bases to trimming and J lost 7 bases, with 10 bases between them. Germline CDR1 SGHNT, CDR2 YENEEA. The CDR3 is CASSSWTGGYTF. CDR3 DNA: TGTGCCAGCAGCTCCTGGACCGGTGGCTACACCTTC.

This chain connects TRBV6-5 to TRBJ2-7, with D possibly being TRBD1 (6 bases). Trimming took 1 base from V and 2 from J, leaving 9 bases between them. From germline, CDR1 is MNHEY and CDR2 SVGAGI. The CDR3 sequence is 14 residues long. The CDR3 bases are TGTGCCAGCAGTTACTTCGCAGGGGCCTACGAGCAGTACTTC. This sequence encodes CASSYFAGAYEQYF.

The chain carries TRBV27 and TRBJ1-1; D is uncertain. V dropped 2 bases and J dropped 0 bases, with 7 bases sitting between them. The germline gives CDR1 MNHEY, CDR2 SMNVEV (reference sequence). The CDR3 extends over 14 amino acids. DNA of the CDR3: TGTGCCAGCAGTTTAGGTAGGATGAACACTGAAGCTTTCTTT. Its translation is CASSLGRMNTEAFF.

The chain is built from TRBV4-3 and TRBJ2-1, with 10 bases that match TRBD2. The ends lost 0 bases at V and 6 bases at J; junction bases unmatched: 5. Germline V CDR1 and CDR2: LGHNA, YSLEER. The CDR3 covers 16 residues. The CDR3 here is CASSQDKGLAANEQFF. The CDR3 DNA sequence: TGCGCCAGCAGCCAAGATAAAGGACTAGCGGCCAATGAGCAGTTCTTC.

The gene calls are TRBV5-1 and TRBJ2-7, with TRBD1 matching over 10 bases. The CDR3 loop spans 14 amino acids. J was trimmed by 0 bases and V by 5 bases; bases with no gene match: 2. Germline V CDR1 and CDR2: SGHRS, YFSETQ. Here the CDR3 reads CASSWTGGSYEQYF. The CDR3 DNA reads as TGCGCCAGCAGTTGGACAGGGGGCTCCTACGAGCAGTACTTC.

The rearrangement uses TRBV9 and TRBJ2-1; 8 bases line up with TRBD2. V trimming: 3 bases; J trimming: 6 bases; junction bases outside the gene matches: 5. Germline CDR1 and CDR2: SGDLS and YYNGEE. This CDR3 has 14 residues. The CDR3 spells CASSDGAGGNEQFF. The CDR3 bases are TGTGCCAGCAGCGATGGGGCGGGGGGCAATGAGCAGTTCTTC.

With respect to this clone: A read error may explain this, as a much larger clone is one base away. The rearrangement links TRBV7-9 to TRBJ2-7; D is tentatively TRBD1 or TRBD2 (5 bases each). Germline V lookup: CDR1 SEHNR, CDR2 FQNEAQ (reference sequence). The CDR3 is made up of 12 amino acids. CDR3 sequence reads: CASSFQGDEQHF. In DNA, the CDR3 is TGTGCCAGCAGCTTCCAGGGAGACGAGCAGCACTTC.

The chain combines TRBV4-3 with TRBJ2-2; 8 nucleotides match TRBD1. Germline loops: CDR1 LGHNA, CDR2 YSLEER. The V gene end was trimmed by 0 bases and the J gene end by 7 bases; junction bases not matched to a gene: 13. This CDR3 is built from 18 residues. The CDR3 protein is CASSQEGNRGSGGGELFF. The CDR3 DNA reads as TGCGCCAGCAGCCAAGAGGGGAACAGGGGGTCAGGCGGCGGGGAGCTGTTTTTT.